This TCR beta chain originates from a study of TIL therapy for anti-PD-1-resistant metastatic lung cancer. Study-wide background: Tumors had a median PD-L1 proportion score of 6%. Most patients had lung adenocarcinoma; a few tumors were EGFR-mutant, two ALK-rearranged; half smoked currently or formerly. Study-level results: Infused TIL clonotypes partially replaced the baseline blood repertoire, then decayed over months.

As for this clone: The antigen is not known.

J was trimmed by 4 bases and V by 3 bases; bases with no gene match: 7. The germline V gene encodes CDR1 SGDLS and CDR2 YYNGEE. This CDR3 comprises 15 residues. As for time point: pre-treatment sample, taken before nivolumab and TIL therapy. The immunoSEQ assay was v3. Survey-level samples got 1.5 million to 2.5 million read pairs; deep-level samples got roughly 4.5-6 million. The repertoire was sequenced with immunoSEQ multiplex PCR; TCRdb's copy has only in-frame clones and lacks some. The profile shows about 20,000 clones, 80% to 90% of them singletons. The V and J genes are TRBV9 and TRBJ1-3; 7 positions agree with TRBD1. The TCR sequence derives from a person aged 25-80 years with non-small cell lung cancer. Source: blood, taken at baseline. CDR3 sequence (DNA): TGTGCCAGCAGCGCCCGAGGACAGGAAGGAAACACCATATATTTT. Amino acids: CASSARGQEGNTIYF.